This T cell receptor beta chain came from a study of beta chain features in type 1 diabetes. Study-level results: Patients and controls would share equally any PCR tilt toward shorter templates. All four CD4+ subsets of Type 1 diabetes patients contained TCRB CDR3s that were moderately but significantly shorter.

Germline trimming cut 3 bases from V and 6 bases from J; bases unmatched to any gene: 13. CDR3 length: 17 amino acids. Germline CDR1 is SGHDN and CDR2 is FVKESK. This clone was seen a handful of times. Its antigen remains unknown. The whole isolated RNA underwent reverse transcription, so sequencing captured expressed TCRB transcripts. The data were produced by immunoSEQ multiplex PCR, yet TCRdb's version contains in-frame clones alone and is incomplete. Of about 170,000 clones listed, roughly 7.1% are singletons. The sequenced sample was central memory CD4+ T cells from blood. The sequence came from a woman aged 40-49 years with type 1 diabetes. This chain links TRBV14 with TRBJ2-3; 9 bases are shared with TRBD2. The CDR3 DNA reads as TGTGCCAGCAGCCACCTGGGGACGGGACTAGCCGTCGATACGCAGTATTTT. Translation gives CASSHLGTGLAVDTQYF.